Listed here are 5 T cell receptor beta chains from one sample, sequenced in a study of CD8+ T cells in alopecia areata. Extraction of RNA preceded its reverse transcription into cDNA, which served as the sequencing template. Some clones are missing from TCRdb's copy, which holds only in-frame ones; the method was immunoSEQ multiplex PCR. The sample contains around 250,000 clones, 67% of which appear only once. The sample here was CD4+ T cells sorted from blood, taken at week 0. These receptors were collected from a human donor with alopecia areata.

The sample holds a few counts of this clone. This chain joins TRBV27 and TRBJ1-2; TRBD1 is a possible D gene (6 bases). CDR1 is MNHEY and CDR2 is SMNVEV in the germline V gene (reference sequence). The CDR3 runs to 14 residues. V was trimmed by 6 bases and J by 7 bases, leaving 18 bases between them. The CDR3 DNA follows: TGTGCCAGCAGCCCGAGCATCGGGGGCTCTGGCTACACCTTC. Protein: CASSPSIGGSGYTF.

In DNA, the CDR3 is TGCAGCGTTGAGACCCAGTACTTC. It codes for CSVETQYF. V and J are TRBV29-1 and TRBJ2-5; D uncertain. V shed 3 bases and J shed 7 bases, with 0 bases lying between them. The CDR3 covers 8 residues. Germline lookup yields CDR1 SQVTM and CDR2 ANQGSEA. The variable domain in full, with the rest retrieved from reference TRBV29-1 and TRBJ2-5, is SAVISQKPSRDICQRGTSLTIQCQVDSQVTMMFWYRQQPGQSLTLIATANQGSEATYESGFVIDKFPISRPNLTFSTLTVSNMSPEDSSIYLCSVETQYFGPGTRLLVL.

This chain connects TRBV5-1 to TRBJ2-4, with 9 bases fitting TRBD1. Germline lookup yields CDR1 SGHRS and CDR2 YFSETQ. The CDR3 has 15 residues. J was trimmed by 3 bases and V by 4 bases; bases with no gene match: 5. The chain's CDR3 is CASSPPGQGKNIQYF. The DNA for the CDR3 is TGCGCCAGCAGCCCGCCGGGACAGGGCAAAAACATTCAGTACTTC.

The sample holds a few counts of this clone. The chain recombines TRBV5-1 with TRBJ2-5; possible D gene TRBD1, 5 bases. This CDR3 is built from 16 residues. The germline V gene has CDR1 SGHRS and CDR2 YFSETQ. V was cut by 4 bases and J by 1 base, with 17 bases left in between. The DNA of the CDR3 is TGCGCCAGCAGCCCAATCTTACAGGCCATCCAAGAGACCCAGTACTTC. This gives the protein CASSPILQAIQETQYF.

The CDR3 sequence: CSATGQGGIDTQYF. The CDR3 DNA sequence: TGCAGCGCGACGGGACAGGGGGGCATAGATACGCAGTATTTT. V is TRBV29-1 and J is TRBJ2-3, with 11 positions matching TRBD1. CDR3 length: 14 amino acids. Germline V CDR1 and CDR2: SQVTM, ANQGSEA. Germline trimming cut 7 bases from V and 5 bases from J; bases unmatched to any gene: 8.